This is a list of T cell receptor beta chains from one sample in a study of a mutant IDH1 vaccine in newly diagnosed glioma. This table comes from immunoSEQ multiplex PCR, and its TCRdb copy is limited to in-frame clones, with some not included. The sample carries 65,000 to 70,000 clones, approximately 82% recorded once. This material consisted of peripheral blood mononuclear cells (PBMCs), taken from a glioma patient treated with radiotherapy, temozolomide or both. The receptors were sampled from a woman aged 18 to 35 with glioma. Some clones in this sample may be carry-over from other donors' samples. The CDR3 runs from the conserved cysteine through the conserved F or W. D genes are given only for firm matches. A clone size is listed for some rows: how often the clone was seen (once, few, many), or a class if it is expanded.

CDR3: CASSLLRAGSYNEQFF; DNA: TGTGCCAGCAGCCTCTTAAGGGCGGGATCCTACAATGAGCAGTTCTTC; V: TRBV7-9; J: TRBJ2-1; size: NA; D: NA
CDR3: CSVLRDEQYF; DNA: TGCAGCGTCCTTAGGGACGAGCAGTACTTC; V: TRBV29-1; J: TRBJ2-7; size: NA; D: NA
CDR3: CASSAPSNRYGYTF; DNA: TGTGCCAGCAGCGCCCCGTCGAACAGATATGGCTACACCTTC; V: TRBV7-9; J: TRBJ1-2; size: NA; D: NA
CDR3: CASSGDWEGNEAFF; DNA: TGCGCCAGCAGCGGGGACTGGGAGGGTAATGAAGCTTTCTTT; V: TRBV5-1; J: TRBJ1-1; size: NA; D: NA
CDR3: CASRGDRGSQPQHF; DNA: TGTGCCAGCAGGGGGGACAGGGGGAGTCAGCCCCAGCATTTT; V: TRBV2; J: TRBJ1-5; size: NA; D: TRBD1
CDR3: CASSLGWGLNEQYF; DNA: TGCGCCAGCAGCTTGGGGTGGGGGCTCAACGAGCAGTACTTC; V: TRBV5-1; J: TRBJ2-7; size: once; D: NA
CDR3: CASSPSARNAYEQYF; DNA: TGTGCCAGCAGCCCCTCCGCCAGAAACGCCTACGAGCAGTACTTC; V: TRBV9; J: TRBJ2-7; size: NA; D: NA
CDR3: CASSLEPRDREDYGYTF; DNA: TGTGCCAGCAGCTTAGAGCCTCGGGACAGGGAGGACTATGGCTACACCTTC; V: TRBV7-9; J: TRBJ1-2; size: NA; D: TRBD1
CDR3: CASSPEGDGNQPQHF; DNA: TGCGCCAGCAGCCCCGAGGGGGACGGCAATCAGCCCCAGCATTTT; V: TRBV5-1; J: TRBJ1-5; size: NA; D: NA
CDR3: CASSLAGGQETQYF; DNA: TGTGCCAGCAGCTTAGCGGGGGGACAAGAGACCCAGTACTTC; V: TRBV7-2; J: TRBJ2-5; size: NA; D: NA
CDR3: CASSTGALSAFF; DNA: TGTGCCAGCAGTACCGGGGCCCTATCAGCTTTCTTT; V: TRBV6-5; J: TRBJ1-1; size: NA; D: NA
CDR3: CASSTSTVMNTEAFF; DNA: TGTGCCAGCAGCACTTCGACAGTCATGAACACTGAAGCTTTCTTT; V: TRBV9; J: TRBJ1-1; size: NA; D: NA
CDR3: CASSVVGGSTDTQYF; DNA: TGTGCCAGCAGCGTAGTTGGGGGGTCCACAGATACGCAGTATTTT; V: TRBV9; J: TRBJ2-3; size: NA; D: NA
CDR3: CSATTSNRGIF; DNA: TGCAGTGCCACAACTTCTAACAGGGGGATCTTT; V: TRBV20-1; J: TRBJ1-1; size: medium-sized; D: TRBD1
CDR3: CAISLGRAGNEQFF; DNA: TGTGCCATCAGCCTCGGGAGGGCAGGCAATGAGCAGTTCTTC; V: TRBV10-3; J: TRBJ2-1; size: NA; D: TRBD2
CDR3: CASSYSRLAYGNTIYF; DNA: TGTGCCAGCAGTTACTCACGTCTCGCGTACGGAAACACCATATATTTT; V: TRBV6-5; J: TRBJ1-3; size: NA; D: NA
CDR3: CASSLGGDGNTEAFF; DNA: TGCGCCAGCAGCTTGGGGGGGGATGGTAACACTGAAGCTTTCTTT; V: TRBV5-1; J: TRBJ1-1; size: NA; D: NA
CDR3: CASSLETDSAEQYF; DNA: TGTGCCAGCAGCTTAGAGACAGATAGTGCCGAGCAGTACTTC; V: TRBV11-1; J: TRBJ2-7; size: NA; D: NA
CDR3: CASGRAALDGYTF; DNA: TGTGCTAGTGGTCGGGCAGCTTTAGATGGCTACACCTTC; V: TRBV12-5; J: TRBJ1-2; size: NA; D: NA
CDR3: CASSPETGELFF; DNA: TGTGCCAGCAGCCCAGAAACCGGGGAGCTGTTTTTT; V: TRBV9; J: TRBJ2-2; size: NA; D: NA
CDR3: CASSQDWRDTDTQYF; DNA: TGCGCCAGCAGCCAAGATTGGCGGGACACAGATACGCAGTATTTT; V: TRBV4-1; J: TRBJ2-3; size: NA; D: NA
CDR3: CASSPVGRGDEKLFF; DNA: TGTGCCAGCAGCCCGGTAGGGAGGGGGGATGAAAAACTGTTTTTT; V: TRBV5-6; J: TRBJ1-4; size: NA; D: NA
CDR3: CASKDRGRGEAFF; DNA: TGTGCCAGCAAGGACAGGGGCAGGGGTGAAGCTTTCTTT; V: TRBV6-5; J: TRBJ1-1; size: NA; D: TRBD1
CDR3: CASSVGTGQGHEQYF; DNA: TGTGCCAGTAGTGTCGGGACAGGGCAGGGCCACGAGCAGTACTTC; V: TRBV19; J: TRBJ2-7; size: NA; D: TRBD1
CDR3: CASSLGQGNYGYTF; DNA: TGCGCCAGCAGCTTGGGACAGGGTAACTATGGCTACACCTTC; V: TRBV5-1; J: TRBJ1-2; size: NA; D: TRBD1
CDR3: CASSEFSGANTEAFF; DNA: TGTGCCAGCAGTGAATTCTCGGGGGCGAACACTGAAGCTTTCTTT; V: TRBV25-1; J: TRBJ1-1; size: NA; D: NA
CDR3: CASSLGARNTEAFF; DNA: TGTGCCAGCAGCTTGGGGGCTCGGAACACTGAAGCTTTCTTT; V: TRBV5-8; J: TRBJ1-1; size: NA; D: NA
CDR3: CASSVVGGGDTQYF; DNA: TGTGCCAGCAGCGTAGTAGGAGGGGGGGATACGCAGTATTTT; V: TRBV9; J: TRBJ2-3; size: NA; D: NA
CDR3: CASSPGGEANYGYTF; DNA: TGTGCCAGCTCACCGGGGGGGGAGGCCAACTATGGCTACACCTTC; V: TRBV18; J: TRBJ1-2; size: NA; D: NA
CDR3: CASSPRTSVAYEQYF; DNA: TGTGCCAGCAGTCCACGGACTAGCGTAGCCTACGAGCAGTACTTC; V: TRBV6-1; J: TRBJ2-7; size: NA; D: TRBD2
CDR3: CASRRLRDRRSYEQYF; DNA: TGCGCCAGCAGGAGATTAAGGGACAGGCGCTCCTACGAGCAGTACTTC; V: TRBV10-1; J: TRBJ2-7; size: NA; D: TRBD1
CDR3: CATGTYEQYF; DNA: TGTGCCACGGGTACCTACGAGCAGTACTTC; V: TRBV6-1; J: TRBJ2-7; size: NA; D: NA
CDR3: CSVDGLAVRSSYNEQFF; DNA: TGCAGCGTTGATGGGCTAGCGGTGCGGAGCTCCTACAATGAGCAGTTCTTC; V: TRBV29-1; J: TRBJ2-1; size: NA; D: TRBD2
CDR3: CASSIGRINEKLFF; DNA: TGTGCCAGTAGTATAGGTAGAATTAATGAAAAACTGTTTTTT; V: TRBV19; J: TRBJ1-4; size: NA; D: NA
CDR3: CASSEMNTEAFF; DNA: TGTGCCAGCAGTGAAATGAACACTGAAGCTTTCTTT; V: TRBV25-1; J: TRBJ1-1; size: NA; D: NA
CDR3: CASRPGYSYEQYF; DNA: TGTGCCAGCAGGCCCGGCTACTCCTACGAGCAGTACTTC; V: TRBV7-9; J: TRBJ2-7; size: NA; D: NA
CDR3: CASSQARDPPGDTQYF; DNA: TGTGCCAGCAGCCAAGCAAGGGATCCGCCTGGGGATACGCAGTATTTT; V: TRBV4-2; J: TRBJ2-3; size: NA; D: NA
CDR3: CAISDPPQDRGTYEQYF; DNA: TGTGCCATCAGTGACCCCCCCCAGGACAGGGGTACCTACGAGCAGTACTTC; V: TRBV10-3; J: TRBJ2-7; size: NA; D: TRBD1
CDR3: CASSSGALSYEQYF; DNA: TGTGCCAGCAGTTCGGGGGCCCTTTCCTACGAGCAGTACTTC; V: TRBV2; J: TRBJ2-7; size: NA; D: NA
CDR3: CASSLWSGDEEEQFF; DNA: TGCGCCAGCAGCTTATGGAGCGGGGATGAAGAAGAGCAGTTCTTC; V: TRBV5-1; J: TRBJ2-1; size: NA; D: TRBD2
CDR3: CSSWVRGTTDTQYF; DNA: TGCAGCTCCTGGGTAAGGGGTACCACAGATACGCAGTATTTT; V: TRBV29-1; J: TRBJ2-3; size: NA; D: NA
CDR3: CASSPQGDYGYTF; DNA: TGCGCCAGCAGCCCCCAGGGGGACTATGGCTACACCTTC; V: TRBV5-1; J: TRBJ1-2; size: NA; D: TRBD1
CDR3: CASATGTVNTEAFF; DNA: TGTGCCAGCGCTACCGGGACAGTGAACACTGAAGCTTTCTTT; V: TRBV25-1; J: TRBJ1-1; size: NA; D: TRBD1
CDR3: CASSPAGGGVNTEAFF; DNA: TGCGCCAGCAGCCCAGCCGGCGGAGGGGTGAACACTGAAGCTTTCTTT; V: TRBV5-1; J: TRBJ1-1; size: NA; D: NA
CDR3: CASSSSASSYEQYF; DNA: TGTGCCAGCAGCTCTAGCGCCAGCTCCTACGAGCAGTACTTC; V: TRBV7-9; J: TRBJ2-7; size: NA; D: NA
CDR3: CSVLTGNTEAFF; DNA: TGCAGCGTATTGACAGGGAACACTGAAGCTTTCTTT; V: TRBV29-1; J: TRBJ1-1; size: few; D: NA
CDR3: CASSAYGTVGEQYF; DNA: TGTGCCAGCAGCGCCTACGGGACAGTTGGGGAGCAGTACTTC; V: TRBV7-8; J: TRBJ2-7; size: once; D: TRBD1
CDR3: CASSLGLAGGRTGELFF; DNA: TGTGCCAGCAGCCTAGGACTAGCGGGAGGAAGGACCGGGGAGCTGTTTTTT; V: TRBV4-2; J: TRBJ2-2; size: NA; D: TRBD2
CDR3: CAIRGQGDGYTF; DNA: TGTGCCATCAGAGGACAGGGTGATGGCTACACCTTC; V: TRBV10-3; J: TRBJ1-2; size: NA; D: TRBD1
CDR3: CASITGGMNTEAFF; DNA: TGTGCCAGTATTACAGGGGGGATGAACACTGAAGCTTTCTTT; V: TRBV19; J: TRBJ1-1; size: NA; D: TRBD1
CDR3: CASYPLGGTSTEAFF; DNA: TGTGCCAGCTATCCTCTAGGGGGAACGAGCACTGAAGCTTTCTTT; V: TRBV27; J: TRBJ1-1; size: NA; D: NA
CDR3: CATSPGVSTEAFF; DNA: TGTGCCACCAGCCCAGGAGTGAGCACTGAAGCTTTCTTT; V: TRBV15; J: TRBJ1-1; size: NA; D: NA
CDR3: CASSPGLTLAKNIQYF; DNA: TGTGCCAGTAGTCCTGGACTGACGCTAGCCAAAAACATTCAGTACTTC; V: TRBV19; J: TRBJ2-4; size: NA; D: NA
CDR3: CASSSTGTLYNEQFF; DNA: TGTGCCAGCAGTTCCACCGGGACTCTCTACAATGAGCAGTTCTTC; V: TRBV6-6; J: TRBJ2-1; size: NA; D: NA
CDR3: CASSLGYDTGELFF; DNA: TGTGCCAGCAGCTTAGGGTATGATACCGGGGAGCTGTTTTTT; V: TRBV7-9; J: TRBJ2-2; size: NA; D: NA
CDR3: CASSLAGFKATEAFF; DNA: TGTGCCAGCAGCTTAGCGGGGTTTAAAGCTACTGAAGCTTTCTTT; V: TRBV7-2; J: TRBJ1-1; size: NA; D: NA
CDR3: CASSSPGAHGEQYF; DNA: TGTGCCAGCAGCTCGCCGGGGGCCCATGGCGAGCAGTACTTC; V: TRBV5-4; J: TRBJ2-7; size: NA; D: NA
CDR3: CASSLRTSGRADTQYF; DNA: TGTGCCAGCAGCTTGAGAACTAGCGGGAGGGCAGATACGCAGTATTTT; V: TRBV5-6; J: TRBJ2-3; size: NA; D: TRBD2
CDR3: CASSVGLGQDNEQFF; DNA: TGTGCCAGCAGCGTAGGACTCGGACAGGACAATGAGCAGTTCTTC; V: TRBV9; J: TRBJ2-1; size: NA; D: TRBD1